The 10 T cell receptor beta chains listed next were all sequenced from one sample in a study of technical replicates of blood from a few donors (dated by TCRdb to 2016 to 2017). The library was made by the immunoSEQ multiplex PCR assay. TCRdb mirrors the immuneACCESS table, restricted to in-frame sequences. Some clones are absent from its copies; in checked studies, under half trace to an unresolved V gene, and the reason for the others is unknown. This sample is represented by about 66,000 clones; approximately 90% of them were singletons. The ten largest clones represent 4.5% to 5% of the sample. The specimen sequenced was PBMCs. These receptors came from a human donor in good health. Some clones in this sample may be carry-over from other donors' samples.

The CDR3 reads CASSQGKGSMNTEAFF. The CDR3, as DNA: TGCGCCAGCAGCCAAGGGAAGGGGTCAATGAACACTGAAGCTTTCTTT. V gene TRBV4-1 combines with J gene TRBJ1-1; D might be TRBD1 (5 bases). The CDR3 covers 16 residues. CDR1 is MGHRA, CDR2 YSYEKL, per germline. Between the trimmed V and J ends, which lost 1 base and 0 bases, there was a span of 12 bases.

The chain employs TRBV20-1 and TRBJ2-7; the D is unclear. Trimming removed 6 bases from V and 5 bases from J, with 11 bases in between. CDR3 length: 11 residues. Per the germline V gene, CDR1 is DFQATT and CDR2 is SNEGSKA (reference sequence). For the CDR3, the DNA is TGCAGTGCCCCCTTAGTGGACGAGCAGTACTTC. It is translated as CSAPLVDEQYF.

V and J are TRBV13 and TRBJ1-1; 8 nucleotides align to TRBD1. Trimming cost V 5 bases and J 2 bases; bases outside gene matches: 4. This CDR3 has 14 residues. Germline V CDR1 and CDR2: PRHDT, FYEKMQ (reference sequence). CDR3 sequence reads: CASSPGQGNTEAFF. The DNA of the CDR3 is TGTGCCAGCAGCCCCGGACAGGGAAACACTGAAGCTTTCTTT.

The rearrangement joins TRBV15 to TRBJ1-1; a weak D match, TRBD1 (5 bases). Trimming shortened V by 0 bases and J by 4 bases, and 9 bases separated the two germline ends. Germline CDR1 is LNHNV and CDR2 is YYDKDF (reference sequence). The CDR3 has 14 residues. The CDR3 nucleotides are TGTGCCACCAGCAGAGACGGGGGAGGCACTGAAGCTTTCTTT. Translated: CATSRDGGGTEAFF.

The chain couples TRBV18 to TRBJ1-3; 9 bases match TRBD1. Germline V CDR1 and CDR2: KGHSH, LQKENI. The V gene end was trimmed by 6 bases and the J gene end by 9 bases; junction bases not matched to a gene: 6. The CDR3 consists of 13 residues. Here the CDR3 DNA reads TGTGCCAGCTCCCCTGGACAGGGGTCCACCATATATTTT. Amino acids: CASSPGQGSTIYF.

A few counts support this clone. The V call is TRBV15, the J call TRBJ1-5; D is unresolved. The germline V and J ends were trimmed by 2 bases and 4 bases, with 15 bases remaining between them. Germline-derived CDR1 and CDR2 are LNHNV and YYDKDF (reference sequence). The CDR3 is 16 amino acids. CDR3 in amino acids: CATSRSTWSVNQPQHF. DNA for the CDR3: TGTGCCACCAGCAGATCCACTTGGAGCGTTAATCAGCCCCAGCATTTT. Combining the CDR3 with reference TRBV15 and TRBJ1-5 gives the whole variable domain DAMVIQNPRYQVTQFGKPVTLSCSQTLNHNVMYWYQQKSSQAPKLLFHYYDKDFNNEADTPDNFQSRRPNTSFCFLDIRSPGLGDTAMYLCATSRSTWSVNQPQHFGDGTRLSIL.

This chain uses TRBV5-4 with TRBJ2-7, with TRBD2 matching over 11 bases. Germline trimming cut 3 bases from V and 0 bases from J; bases unmatched to any gene: 2. CDR1 and CDR2 from the germline V gene are SGHNT and YYREEE (reference sequence). This CDR3 is built from 15 residues. Written as DNA, the CDR3 is TGTGCCAGCAGCTCTAGCGGGGGGAACTCCTACGAGCAGTACTTC. It encodes CASSSSGGNSYEQYF.

The rearrangement joins TRBV4-1 to TRBJ2-2; 9 bases are shared with TRBD2. Germline V gene sequence: CDR1 MGHRA, CDR2 YSYEKL. This CDR3 is 15 amino acids long. After removal of 1 base from V and 7 bases from J, the junction contained 4 bases not matched to a gene. The CDR3 here is CASSQVPSGNGELFF. The CDR3 nucleotides are TGCGCCAGCAGCCAAGTGCCTAGCGGGAACGGGGAGCTGTTTTTT.

The V gene is TRBV11-1, the J gene TRBJ1-1, with D possibly matching TRBD1 (5 bases). Germline CDR1 reads SGHAT; CDR2 reads FQDESV (reference sequence). V shed 1 base and J shed 4 bases, with 10 bases lying between them. The CDR3 contains 14 residues. The CDR3 region has the DNA TGTGCCAGCAGCTTAGAGGCAGGGATCACTGAAGCTTTCTTT. This encodes CASSLEAGITEAFF.

A single count supports this clone. The rearrangement uses TRBV5-8 and TRBJ2-5; TRBD2 aligns across 10 bases. CDR3 length: 17 residues. The trim removed 4 bases at V and 4 bases at J, leaving 13 bases unmatched. Germline CDR1 is SGHTS and CDR2 is YDEGEE. This CDR3 is CASSEAIAGGLVETQYF. In DNA form, the CDR3 reads TGTGCCAGCAGCGAAGCCATAGCGGGGGGATTGGTAGAGACCCAGTACTTC.